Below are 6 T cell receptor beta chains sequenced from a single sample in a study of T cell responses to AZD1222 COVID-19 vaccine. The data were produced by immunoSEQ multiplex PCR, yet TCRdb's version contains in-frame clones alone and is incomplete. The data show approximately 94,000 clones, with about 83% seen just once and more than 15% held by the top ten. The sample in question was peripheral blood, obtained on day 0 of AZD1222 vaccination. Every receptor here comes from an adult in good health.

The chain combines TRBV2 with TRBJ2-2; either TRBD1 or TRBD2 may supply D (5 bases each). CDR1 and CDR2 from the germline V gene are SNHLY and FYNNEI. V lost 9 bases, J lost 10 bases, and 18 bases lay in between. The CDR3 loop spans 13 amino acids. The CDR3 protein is CASTGTTRAELFF. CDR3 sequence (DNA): TGTGCCAGTACAGGTACCACTAGGGCGGAGCTGTTTTTT.

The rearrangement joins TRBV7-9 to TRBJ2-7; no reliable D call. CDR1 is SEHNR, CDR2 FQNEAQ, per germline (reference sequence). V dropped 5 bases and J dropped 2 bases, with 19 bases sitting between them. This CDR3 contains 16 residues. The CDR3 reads CASSAQQSLGTYEQYF. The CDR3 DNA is TGTGCCAGCAGCGCCCAACAGAGTTTAGGTACCTACGAGCAGTACTTC.

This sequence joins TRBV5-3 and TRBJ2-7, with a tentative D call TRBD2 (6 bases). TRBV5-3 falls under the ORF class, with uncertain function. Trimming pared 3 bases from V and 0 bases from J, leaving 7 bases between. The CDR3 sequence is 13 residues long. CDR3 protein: CARSWRGSYEQYF. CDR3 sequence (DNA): TGTGCCAGAAGCTGGAGGGGCTCCTACGAGCAGTACTTC.

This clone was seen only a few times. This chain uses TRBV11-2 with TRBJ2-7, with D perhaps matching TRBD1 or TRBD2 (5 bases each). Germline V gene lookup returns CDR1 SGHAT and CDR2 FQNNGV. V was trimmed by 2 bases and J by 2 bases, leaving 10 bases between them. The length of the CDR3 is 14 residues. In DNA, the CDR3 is TGTGCCAGCAGCTTAACGGGACCTCCCTACGAGCAGTACTTC. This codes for CASSLTGPPYEQYF.

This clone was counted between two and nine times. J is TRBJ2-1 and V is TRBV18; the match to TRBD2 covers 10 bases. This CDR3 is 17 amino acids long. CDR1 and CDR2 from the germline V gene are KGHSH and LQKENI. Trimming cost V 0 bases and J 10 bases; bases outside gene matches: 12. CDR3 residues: CASSPPRRSGRAIEQFF. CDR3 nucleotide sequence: TGTGCCAGCTCACCACCGAGGAGGAGCGGGAGGGCCATCGAGCAGTTCTTC.

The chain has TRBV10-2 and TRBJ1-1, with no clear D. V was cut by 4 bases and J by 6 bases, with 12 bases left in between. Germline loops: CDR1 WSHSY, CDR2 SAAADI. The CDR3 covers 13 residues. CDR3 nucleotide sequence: TGCGCCAGCAGTGTACGAGATAGGGCTGAAGCTTTCTTT. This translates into CASSVRDRAEAFF.